This TCR beta chain was recorded in a study of T cell clones after liver transplantation. Study-wide background: TCRbeta sequencing after a pre-transplant mixed lymphocyte reaction identified graft-donor-reactive clones, later tracked in post-transplant blood.

The repertoire was sequenced with immunoSEQ multiplex PCR; TCRdb's copy has only in-frame clones and lacks some. The sample gives tens of thousands of clones, 70% to 85% of which show up once; approximately 0.45% is in the top ten. This CDR3 has 12 residues. The junction had 3 bases not matched to a gene; V was cut back by 8 bases and J by 2 bases. CDR1 is WSHSY and CDR2 is SAAADI in the germline V gene. Study-level findings and limits: Circulating graft-donor-reactive CD4 TCRbeta sequences fell significantly post-transplant in 5 of 8 subjects.

This clone was recorded only once. The antigen is not known. Sequencing used CD4+ T cells from blood, obtained 45 to 47 months after liver transplant. This TCR was sampled from a human patient who received a liver transplant. Some T cells may originate from the graft donor. V usage is TRBV10-2 and J usage is TRBJ2-7; 7 bases match TRBD2. This chain's CDR3 is CASRGLTYEQYF. Here the CDR3 DNA reads TGCGCCAGCCGGGGACTAACCTACGAGCAGTACTTC.